This T cell receptor (beta chain) was obtained from a study of cytomegalovirus exposure and HLA in healthy donors. The PCR contained 60 Vbeta and 13 Jbeta primers. Clones were read by immunoSEQ multiplex PCR, and TCRdb kept only the in-frame ones, dropping some. The profile covers 100,000 to 150,000 clones, with 8% to 11% appearing a single time and around 5% taken by the ten largest. The ends lost 6 bases at V and 4 bases at J; junction bases unmatched: 6. Germline CDR1 reads SNHLY; CDR2 reads FYNNEI. There are 15 residues in the CDR3. Of note for this clone: Its antigen is unknown.

Whole-study results and caveats: Presence/absence analyses assumed roughly uniform sequencing depth across donors, which may not hold.

The rearrangement links TRBV2 to TRBJ2-2, with TRBD1 identical over 9 bases. The sample taken for sequencing was PBMCs. The sequence came from a woman in her late teens or twenties in good health and CMV-seropositive. The CDR3 DNA is TGTGCCAGCAGCGGAGACAGGGGGGGCACCGGGGAGCTGTTTTTT. It is translated as CASSGDRGGTGELFF.